A single T cell receptor beta chain is shown here with its context. Between the trimmed V and J ends, which lost 8 bases and 0 bases, there was a span of 8 bases. Germline V CDR1 and CDR2: MNHNY, SVGAGI (reference sequence). The CDR3 is made up of 13 amino acids. The authors' processing: Amplification from reference gene primers served as the basis for estimated nucleated cell counts. Sequencing used immunoSEQ multiplex PCR; TCRdb keeps in-frame clones, though not all of them. The DNA was the basis for D and trimming; V, J and clone size are from that table. The sample lists about 91,000 clones, roughly 91% seen once, with approximately 4.8% in the top ten. The data belong to a study of blood T cell repertoires in COVID-19. The overall study: Both acute and convalescent COVID-19 samples were obtained from the United States, Italy and Spain. Sample material is recorded as cDNA or gDNA derived from T cells, B-cell-depleted T cells, or PBMCs.

The specimen was peripheral blood. The chain links TRBV6-6 to TRBJ1-3, with D unclear. This clonotype was obtained from an elderly woman with active COVID-19. CDR3 in DNA: TGTGCCAGCGCGGTGAGCTCTGGAAACACCATATATTTT. Protein product: CASAVSSGNTIYF.